This T cell receptor beta chain was retrieved from a study of OX40 agonist ivuxolimab in advanced cancers. Study in general: Given to patients was ivuxolimab, an agonistic anti-OX40 (CD134) antibody. Administration of intravenous ivuxolimab to patients occurred every 2 weeks at 0.01 to 10 mg/kg.

Here immunoSEQ multiplex PCR was the method, and the copy in TCRdb shows in-frame clones only, minus some. This sample has under 100,000 clones, with about four fifths found just once. J lost 3 bases, V lost 6 bases, and 9 bases had no gene match. Germline V CDR1 and CDR2: MNHNY, SVGAGI (reference sequence). This CDR3 comprises 15 residues. This clone was found once. The receptor's source is an adult with an advanced solid tumor such as melanoma, head and neck, liver or kidney cancer. The chain has TRBV6-6 and TRBJ2-7, with 9 bases fitting TRBD2. The material sequenced was CD4+ or CD8+ T cells sorted from blood, taken in a trial of the OX40 agonist ivuxolimab. CDR3 loop: CASSPGGLADYEQYF. Written as DNA, the CDR3 is TGTGCCAGCAGCCCCGGGGGACTAGCAGACTACGAGCAGTACTTC.